This TCR beta chain emerged from a study of neurological immune-mediated disorders. At least ten counts were recorded for this clonotype. With 4 bases removed from V and 2 bases from J, the gap between germline ends came to 18 bases. The CDR3 loop spans 16 amino acids. TCRdb re-called the 5' RACE reads with MiXCR, one entry per CDR3 protein. The data hold 40,000 to 50,000 distinct CDR3 sequences, with 10% to 13% observed a single time. The sample consisted of PBMCs. This clonotype originated in a woman aged 40 to 50 with HTLV-1-associated myelopathy (HAM/TSP). V usage is TRBV12-3 or TRBV12-4 and J usage is TRBJ2-7; no reliable D call. The CDR3 reads CASSWVTGKPTYEQYF. The CDR3 bases are TGTGCCAGCAGTTGGGTGACTGGTAAACCTACCTACGAGCAGTACTTC.